The T cell receptor (beta chain) described here comes from a study of T-cell memory formation after mild COVID-19. TCRdb used MiXCR to reprocess the 5' RACE reads, holding one entry per CDR3 protein. Among some 440,000 distinct CDR3 sequences listed, 25% were seen once. V was shortened by 3 bases and J by 2 bases, with 19 bases between the two germline ends. The CDR3 runs 17 residues. Germline CDR1 is MDHEN and CDR2 is SYDVKM. This clonotype was observed once. The chain couples TRBV28 to TRBJ1-1, with D tentatively TRBD1 (6 bases). This TCR derives from an adult woman who had mild COVID-19 (a few samples of this study predate the infection). Cell type and time point are not known. The specimen sequenced was PBMCs or a T cell subset sorted from them (not recorded which). CDR3 nucleotides: TGTGCCAGCAGTTTCGGAGCAGGGGCAGCTTCTAACACTGAAGCTTTCTTT. Its protein product is CASSFGAGAASNTEAFF.